This entry lists 12 T cell receptor beta chains sequenced from one sample in a study of early T cells in non-severe SARS-CoV-2 infection. Via MiXCR, TCRdb re-called the 5' RACE reads, giving one row per CDR3 protein. The table has some 80,000 distinct CDR3 sequences, roughly an eighth seen once; the top ten hold roughly 1.4%. What was sequenced was whole blood. The receptors derive from an adult who was a healthcare worker with PCR-confirmed SARS-CoV-2 infection or an uninfected control (not recorded which).

The gene calls are TRBV9 and TRBJ2-5; a possible D gene is TRBD1 (6 bases). V was clipped by 4 bases and J by 4 bases, with 17 bases between them. CDR1 is SGDLS, CDR2 YYNGEE, per germline. The CDR3 has 15 residues. The CDR3 loop reads CASSLYGGVGETQYF. CDR3 nucleotide sequence: TGTGCCAGCAGCCTCTATGGGGGCGTAGGAGAGACCCAGTACTTC. Based on the CDR3 plus reference TRBV9 and TRBJ2-5, the full variable domain is DSGVTQTPKHLITATGQRVTLRCSPRSGDLSVYWYQQSLDQGLQFLIQYYNGEERAKGNILERFSAQQFPDLHSELNLSSLELGDSALYFCASSLYGGVGETQYFGPGTRLLVL.

This clonotype has ten or more counts. V gene TRBV11-3 combines with J gene TRBJ2-7; perhaps TRBD1 as D (6 bases). The germline gives CDR1 SGHNT, CDR2 YENEEA. Trimming removed 5 bases at V and 5 bases at J, with 16 bases between. The CDR3 loop spans 14 amino acids. CDR3 amino acids: CASSPPTGSHEQYF. The CDR3, as DNA: TGTGCCAGCAGCCCACCCACAGGGTCCCACGAGCAGTACTTC.

This clonotype came up a few times. The rearrangement joins TRBV12-3 or TRBV12-4 to TRBJ1-2; TRBD1 agrees at 7 bases. V trimming: 5 bases; J trimming: 7 bases; junction bases outside the gene matches: 7. The CDR3 is 13 amino acids. The CDR3 reads CASSLQGSAGYTF. CDR3 DNA: TGTGCCAGCAGTCTACAGGGGTCGGCTGGCTACACCTTC.

V usage is TRBV3-1 and J usage is TRBJ2-7, with D perhaps TRBD1 (6 bases). Trimming left V 4 bases short and J 1 base short, with 8 bases between. The CDR3 consists of 13 residues. Germline V lookup: CDR1 LGHDT, CDR2 YNNKEL (reference sequence). The CDR3 DNA follows: TGTGCCAGCAGCCGCAGGGGATCCTACGAGCAGTACTTC. Translated, it gives CASSRRGSYEQYF.

This clonotype came up a few times. The chain has TRBV12-5 and TRBJ2-3; 7 nucleotides line up with TRBD1. The length of the CDR3 is 14 residues. CDR1 and CDR2 (germline): LGHNT, FRNRAP. V trimming: 5 bases; J trimming: 2 bases; junction bases outside the gene matches: 4. The CDR3 region is CASGPGQITDTQYF. The CDR3 DNA sequence: TGTGCTAGTGGTCCGGGACAGATCACAGATACGCAGTATTTT.

This clonotype turned up a few times. CDR3 nucleotide sequence: TGTGCCAGCAGTTTATCCCGGGACAGTTATAGCAATCAGCCCCAGCATTTT. This gives the protein CASSLSRDSYSNQPQHF. The rearrangement links TRBV6-6 to TRBJ1-5; the match to TRBD1 covers 7 bases. The CDR3 loop spans 17 amino acids. Per the germline V gene, CDR1 is MNHNY and CDR2 is SVGAGI (reference sequence). J gave up 0 bases and V 4 bases, and 9 bases lay outside the gene matches.

The genes are TRBV10-3 and TRBJ2-6; TRBD2 is a possible D gene (5 bases). From germline, CDR1 is ENHRY and CDR2 SYGVKD. V shed 8 bases and J shed 6 bases, with 11 bases lying between them. The length of the CDR3 is 13 residues. CDR3 nucleotides: TGTGCCATCGGAAGCGGCTTGGCCAACGTCCTGACTTTC. This gives the protein CAIGSGLANVLTF.

This clonotype was observed at least ten times. V is TRBV15 and J is TRBJ1-5; no firm D call. Looked up from germline, CDR1 is LNHNV and CDR2 is YYDKDF (reference sequence). Trimming pared 0 bases from V and 1 base from J, leaving 13 bases between. This CDR3 contains 17 residues. CDR3 protein: CATSRDGWGTSNQPQHF. The CDR3 DNA is TGTGCCACCAGCAGAGATGGTTGGGGTACGAGCAATCAGCCCCAGCATTTT.

This clonotype was detected a few times. The CDR3, as DNA: TGCAGTGCCATGGGGGCAGGAGACTACGAGCAGTACTTC. Amino acid sequence: CSAMGAGDYEQYF. This rearrangement joins TRBV29-1 to TRBJ2-7; the D gene is possibly TRBD1 (6 bases). CDR3 size: 13 residues. The germline gives CDR1 SQVTM, CDR2 ANQGSEA.

The V gene is TRBV20-1, the J gene TRBJ1-5, with D unresolved. V lost 0 bases and J lost 4, with 10 bases in between. The CDR3 loop spans 14 amino acids. The germline CDR1 and CDR2 sequences are DFQATT and SNEGSKA (reference sequence). The CDR3 loop is CSARDPGGNQPQHF. For the CDR3, the DNA is TGCAGTGCTAGAGATCCCGGCGGAAATCAGCCCCAGCATTTT.

This clonotype was observed at least ten times. The rearrangement joins TRBV7-2 to TRBJ1-1; tentative D call: TRBD1 (6 bases). Germline loops: CDR1 SGHTA, CDR2 FQGNSA. With 4 bases removed from V and 7 bases from J, the gap between germline ends came to 10 bases. The CDR3 loop spans 12 amino acids. CDR3 residues: CASSYTGIEAFF. The CDR3 DNA is TGTGCCAGCAGCTACACAGGGATTGAAGCTTTCTTT.

This clonotype was observed many times. The rearrangement uses TRBV7-9 and TRBJ1-1; the D is unclear. The CDR3 is made up of 12 amino acids. CDR1 and CDR2 from the germline V gene are SEHNR and FQNEAQ (reference sequence). The V end lost 4 bases, the J end lost 11 bases, and 14 bases lay between the germline ends. The CDR3 nucleotides are TGTGCCAGCAGCTCGCCCGGTTCGACGGCTTTCTTT. It codes for CASSSPGSTAFF.